This entry describes one TCR beta chain. Sequencing used immunoSEQ multiplex PCR; TCRdb keeps in-frame clones, though not all of them. The sample contains roughly 49,000 clones, over 85% of which appear only once. The V gene's germline CDR1 is LGHNT and CDR2 FRNRAP. V was cut by 5 bases and J by 4 bases, with 19 bases left in between. This CDR3 is 16 amino acids long. This specimen comes from a study of control samples from healthy donors and cancer patients. The sample taken for sequencing was PBMCs. The chain is built from TRBV12-5 and TRBJ2-3; maybe TRBD2 (6 bases). This sequence was found in a man aged 25 to 40 with colorectal cancer. The CDR3: CASGPMPMTRSDTQYF. CDR3 DNA: TGTGCTAGTGGTCCGATGCCAATGACTAGGTCAGATACGCAGTATTTT. Complete variable domain (other parts from reference TRBV12-5 and TRBJ2-3): DARVTQTPRHKVTEMGQEVTMRCQPILGHNTVFWYRQTMMQGLELLAYFRNRAPLDDSGMPKDRFSAEMPDATLATLKIQPSEPRDSAVYFCASGPMPMTRSDTQYFGPGTRLTVL.